This T cell receptor (beta chain) was captured by sequencing in a study of T cell responses to AZD1222 COVID-19 vaccine. Study results and limitations: Without day 14 samples, only post-peak T cell repertoires were studied. Spike-specific TCR breadth and depth went up after people got two AZD1222 doses. Females made up more of the donors, who were largely white British, and clonal diversity may have come out too low. At 160-218 and 743-854, vaccine-associated CD4 TCRs were dominant, and they spanned spike.

The data were produced by immunoSEQ multiplex PCR, yet TCRdb's version contains in-frame clones alone and is incomplete. The sample has about 190,000 clones; roughly 92% are singletons. Germline CDR1 and CDR2: SNHLY and FYNNEI. The CDR3 is 13 residues long. Trimming stripped 2 bases from V and 4 bases from J, with 8 bases between. Details on this clone: The target antigen is unknown.

The clonotype was recovered from an adult in good health. Sequenced material: peripheral blood, taken on day 0 of AZD1222 vaccination. This chain links TRBV2 with TRBJ1-2; D remains ambiguous. The CDR3, as DNA: TGTGCCAGCAGTGAACAAGGGTCCTATGGCTACACCTTC. This encodes CASSEQGSYGYTF.